Listed below are T cell receptor beta chains from one sample, sequenced in a study of blood T cell repertoires in COVID-19. Clones were sequenced by immunoSEQ multiplex PCR, and TCRdb holds only the in-frame ones, with some missing. The repertoire includes fewer than 15,000 clones, nearly 90% of them detected once, and roughly 2.6% sits in the top ten. The specimen sequenced was peripheral blood. Receptors originate from a human donor in a cohort sampled during active COVID-19. Each CDR3 is given with its conserved first and last residue. Fields, in order: J gene, V gene, D gene, clone size, CDR3 DNA, CDR3 protein. The D gene is left open where the match is weak. Some rows have no size entry. The others give once, few or many, or a class for an expanded clone.

TRBJ1-3 TRBV6-5 . . TGTGCCAGCAGTTACGGCCTTTCCAGCTCTGGAAACACCATATATTTT CASSYGLSSSGNTIYF
TRBJ1-2 TRBV6-5 . . TGTGCCAGAAGGACTGGCGATGGACATGGCTACACCTTC CARRTGDGHGYTF
TRBJ2-3 TRBV7-2 . . TGTGCCAGCAGCCAGGACAGAACTAGCACAGATACGCAGTATTTT CASSQDRTSTDTQYF
TRBJ2-5 TRBV7-2 TRBD1 . TGTGCCAGCAGCCCGTCGGGGGACAGGGGTGAGACCCAGTACTTC CASSPSGDRGETQYF
TRBJ2-7 TRBV6-5 . . TGTGCCAGCAGTTATATCAGGGGCGAGCAGTACTTC CASSYIRGEQYF
TRBJ2-1 TRBV25-1 TRBD1 once TGTGCCAGCAGTGCTTCGGACAGGACCAATGAGCAGTTCTTC CASSASDRTNEQFF
TRBJ1-4 TRBV6-5 . . TGTGCCAGCAGTCCCTTAAGCGCAACTAATGAAAAACTGTTTTTT CASSPLSATNEKLFF
TRBJ1-1 TRBV4-3 . . TGCGCCAGCAGCCAAGGGTGGGCCATGGACACTGAAGCTTTCTTT CASSQGWAMDTEAFF
TRBJ1-2 TRBV29-1 TRBD1 . TGCAGCGTATCCGGGACAGGGGGCTCTAACTATGGCTACACCTTC CSVSGTGGSNYGYTF
TRBJ1-3 TRBV6-2/TRBV6-3 . . TGTGCCAGCAGTTACCTTACTCCGGCTGGAAACACCATATATTTT CASSYLTPAGNTIYF
TRBJ2-1 TRBV7-9 TRBD2 . TGTGCCAGCAGCTTAGGTTCTAGCGGGGGGCACCGTTACAATGAGCAGTTCTTC CASSLGSSGGHRYNEQFF
TRBJ2-2 TRBV7-3 TRBD1 . TGTGCCAGCAGCTCCGGACAGGGGAACACCGGGGAGCTGTTTTTT CASSSGQGNTGELFF
TRBJ1-1 TRBV5-1 . . TGCGCCAGCAGCTTGGTGGAACAGACTGAAGCTTTCTTT CASSLVEQTEAFF
TRBJ1-4 TRBV5-4 . few TGTGCCAGCAGCCCGCCCGGTAATGAAAAACTGTTTTTT CASSPPGNEKLFF